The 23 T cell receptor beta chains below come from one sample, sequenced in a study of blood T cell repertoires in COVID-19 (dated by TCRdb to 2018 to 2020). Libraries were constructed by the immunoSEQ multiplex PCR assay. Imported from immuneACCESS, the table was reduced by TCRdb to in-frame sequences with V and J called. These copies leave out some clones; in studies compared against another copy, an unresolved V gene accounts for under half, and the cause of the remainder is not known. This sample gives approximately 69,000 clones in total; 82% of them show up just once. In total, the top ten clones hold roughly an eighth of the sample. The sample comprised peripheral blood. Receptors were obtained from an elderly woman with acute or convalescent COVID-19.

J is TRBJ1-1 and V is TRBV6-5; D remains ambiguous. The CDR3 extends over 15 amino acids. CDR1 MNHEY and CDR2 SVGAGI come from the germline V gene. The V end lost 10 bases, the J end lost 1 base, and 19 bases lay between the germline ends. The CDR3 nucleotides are TGTGCCATCCGACGGGATTCACAAAAGAACACTGAAGCTTTCTTT. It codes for CAIRRDSQKNTEAFF.

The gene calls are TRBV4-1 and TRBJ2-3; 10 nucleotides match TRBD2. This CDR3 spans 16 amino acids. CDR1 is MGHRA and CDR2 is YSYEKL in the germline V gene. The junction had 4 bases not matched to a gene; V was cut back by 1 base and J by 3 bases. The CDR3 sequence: CASSQGAGGITDTQYF. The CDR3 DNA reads TGCGCCAGCAGCCAAGGAGCGGGAGGGATAACAGATACGCAGTATTTT.

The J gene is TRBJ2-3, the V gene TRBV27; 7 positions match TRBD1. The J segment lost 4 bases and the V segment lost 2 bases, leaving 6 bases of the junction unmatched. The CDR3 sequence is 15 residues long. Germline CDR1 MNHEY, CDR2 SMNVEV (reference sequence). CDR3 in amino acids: CASSLRTGGADTQYF. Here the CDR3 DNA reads TGTGCCAGCAGTTTAAGGACAGGCGGCGCAGATACGCAGTATTTT.

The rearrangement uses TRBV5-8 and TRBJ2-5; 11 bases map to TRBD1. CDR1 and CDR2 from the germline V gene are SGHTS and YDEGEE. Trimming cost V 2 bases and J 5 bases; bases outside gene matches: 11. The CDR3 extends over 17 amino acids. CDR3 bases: TGTGCCAGCAGCTTCCCTCTCGGGGGACAGGGGGAGGAGACCCAGTACTTC. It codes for CASSFPLGGQGEETQYF.

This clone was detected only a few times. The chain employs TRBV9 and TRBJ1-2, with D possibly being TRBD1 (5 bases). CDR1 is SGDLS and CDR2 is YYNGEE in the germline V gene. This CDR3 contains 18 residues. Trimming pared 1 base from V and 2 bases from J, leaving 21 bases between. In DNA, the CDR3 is TGTGCCAGCAGCGTACCCAAAGGGGACGCGGGATCCAACTATGGCTACACCTTC. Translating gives CASSVPKGDAGSNYGYTF. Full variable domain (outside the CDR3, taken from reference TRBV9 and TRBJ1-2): DSGVTQTPKHLITATGQRVTLRCSPRSGDLSVYWYQQSLDQGLQFLIQYYNGEERAKGNILERFSAQQFPDLHSELNLSSLELGDSALYFCASSVPKGDAGSNYGYTFGSGTRLTVV.

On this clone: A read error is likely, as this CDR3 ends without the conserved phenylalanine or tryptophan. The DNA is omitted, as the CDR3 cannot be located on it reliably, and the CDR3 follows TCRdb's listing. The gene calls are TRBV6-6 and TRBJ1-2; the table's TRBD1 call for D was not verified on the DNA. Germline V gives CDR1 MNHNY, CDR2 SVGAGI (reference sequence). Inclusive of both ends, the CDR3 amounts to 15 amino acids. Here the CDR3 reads CASSYSKRTGILGDL.

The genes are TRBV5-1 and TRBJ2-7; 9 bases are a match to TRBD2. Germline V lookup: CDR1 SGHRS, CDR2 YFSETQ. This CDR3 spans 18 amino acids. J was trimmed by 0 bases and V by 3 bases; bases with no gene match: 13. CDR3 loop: CASSSGWPGLASSYEQYF. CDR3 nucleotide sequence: TGCGCCAGCAGCTCAGGATGGCCGGGACTAGCCTCCTCCTACGAGCAGTACTTC.

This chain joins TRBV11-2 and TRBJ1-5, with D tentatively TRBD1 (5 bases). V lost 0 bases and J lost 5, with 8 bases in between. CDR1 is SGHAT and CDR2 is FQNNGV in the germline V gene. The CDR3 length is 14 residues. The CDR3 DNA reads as TGTGCCAGCAGCTTAGATCTAGGGGATCAGCCCCAGCATTTT. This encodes CASSLDLGDQPQHF.

The DNA for the CDR3 is TGCGCCAGCAGTCCACTCCTAGCGGGATCCAGCTACGAGCAGTACTTC. Encoded protein: CASSPLLAGSSYEQYF. The V and J genes are TRBV5-1 and TRBJ2-7, with 9 bases that match TRBD2. V trimming: 5 bases; J trimming: 3 bases; junction bases outside the gene matches: 12. This CDR3 comprises 16 residues. In germline, CDR1 is SGHRS, CDR2 YFSETQ.

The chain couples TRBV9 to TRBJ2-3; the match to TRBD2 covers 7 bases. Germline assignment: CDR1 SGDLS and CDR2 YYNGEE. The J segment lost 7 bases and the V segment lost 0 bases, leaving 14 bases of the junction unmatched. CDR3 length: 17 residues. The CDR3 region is CASSVEGTGGGSNTQYF. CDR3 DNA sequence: TGTGCCAGCAGCGTAGAGGGAACGGGAGGAGGGTCAAATACGCAGTATTTT.

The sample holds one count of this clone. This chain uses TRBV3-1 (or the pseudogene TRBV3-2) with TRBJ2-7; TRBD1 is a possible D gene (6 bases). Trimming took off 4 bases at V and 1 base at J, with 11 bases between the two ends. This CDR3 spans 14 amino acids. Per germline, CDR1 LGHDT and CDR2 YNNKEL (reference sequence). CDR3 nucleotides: TGTGCCAGCAGCCGATACAGGGATTCCTACGAGCAGTACTTC. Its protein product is CASSRYRDSYEQYF.

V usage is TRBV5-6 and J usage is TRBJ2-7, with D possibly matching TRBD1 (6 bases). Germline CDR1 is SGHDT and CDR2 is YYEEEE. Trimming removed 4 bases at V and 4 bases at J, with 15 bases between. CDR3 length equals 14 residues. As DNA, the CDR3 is TGTGCCAGCAGCCCCCCAGGGACAAATTACGAGCAGTACTTC. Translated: CASSPPGTNYEQYF. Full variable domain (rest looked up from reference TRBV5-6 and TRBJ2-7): DAGVTQSPTHLIKTRGQQVTLRCSPKSGHDTVSWYQQALGQGPQFIFQYYEEEERQRGNFPDRFSGHQFPNYSSELNVNALLLGDSALYLCASSPPGTNYEQYFGPGTRLTVT.

Here the CDR3 DNA reads TGTGCCAGCAGCAGGACAGGGGGCGATCAGCCCCAGCATTTT. Protein: CASSRTGGDQPQHF. The chain is built from TRBV5-5 and TRBJ1-5, with 11 nucleotides matching TRBD1. V trimming: 4 bases; J trimming: 5 bases; junction bases outside the gene matches: 2. This CDR3 has 14 residues. CDR1 is SGHKS and CDR2 is YYEKEE in the germline V gene (reference sequence). The full variable domain, with the rest looked up from reference TRBV5-5 and TRBJ1-5, is DAGVTQSPTHLIKTRGQQVTLRCSPISGHKSVSWYQQVLGQGPQFIFQYYEKEERGRGNFPDRFSARQFPNYSSELNVNALLLGDSALYLCASSRTGGDQPQHFGDGTRLSIL.

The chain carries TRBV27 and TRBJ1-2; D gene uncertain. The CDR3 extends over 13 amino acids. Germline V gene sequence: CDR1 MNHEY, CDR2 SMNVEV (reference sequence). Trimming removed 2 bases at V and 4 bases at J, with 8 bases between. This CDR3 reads CASSLVGGYGYTF. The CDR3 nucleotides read TGTGCCAGCAGTTTAGTAGGAGGCTATGGCTACACCTTC.

The CDR3 protein is CAINQGLPGYEQYF. CDR3 nucleotide sequence: TGTGCCATCAACCAAGGACTTCCTGGGTACGAGCAGTACTTC. The chain recombines TRBV10-3 with TRBJ2-7; weak D call: TRBD2 (5 bases). The CDR3 has 14 amino acids. The V gene lost 7 bases and the J gene lost 4 bases, with 17 bases spanning the gap. Germline values: CDR1 ENHRY, CDR2 SYGVKD.

The chain's CDR3 is CASSLLRDRENGYTF. CDR3 DNA: TGTGCCAGCAGCTTACTCCGGGACAGGGAGAATGGCTACACCTTC. The chain joins TRBV11-2 to TRBJ1-2; 9 bases are a match to TRBD1. With V trimmed by 2 bases and J by 6 bases, 7 bases remained unmatched. This CDR3 spans 15 amino acids. The V gene's germline CDR1 is SGHAT and CDR2 FQNNGV.

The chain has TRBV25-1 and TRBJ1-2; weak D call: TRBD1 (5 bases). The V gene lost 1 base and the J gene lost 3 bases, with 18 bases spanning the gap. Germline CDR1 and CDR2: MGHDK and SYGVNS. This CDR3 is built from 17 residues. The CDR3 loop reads CASSESLIAGSDYGYTF. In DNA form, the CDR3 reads TGTGCCAGCAGTGAATCTCTAATCGCAGGGTCTGACTATGGCTACACCTTC.

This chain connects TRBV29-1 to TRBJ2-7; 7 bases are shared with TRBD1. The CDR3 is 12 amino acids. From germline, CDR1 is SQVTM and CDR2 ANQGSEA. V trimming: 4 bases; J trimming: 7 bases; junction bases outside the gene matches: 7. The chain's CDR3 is CSVGRQGWEQYF. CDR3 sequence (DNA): TGCAGCGTTGGTCGACAGGGTTGGGAGCAGTACTTC.

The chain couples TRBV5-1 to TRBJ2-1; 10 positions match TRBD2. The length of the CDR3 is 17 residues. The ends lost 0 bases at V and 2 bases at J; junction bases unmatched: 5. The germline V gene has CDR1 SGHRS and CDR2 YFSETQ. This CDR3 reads CASSLVPSGSTYNEQFF. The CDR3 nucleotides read TGCGCCAGCAGCTTGGTCCCTAGCGGGAGTACCTACAATGAGCAGTTCTTC.

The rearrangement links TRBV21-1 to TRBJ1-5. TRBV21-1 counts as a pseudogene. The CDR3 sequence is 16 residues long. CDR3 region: CASSKGPSVANQPQHF. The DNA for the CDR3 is TGTGCCAGCAGCAAAGGTCCCAGCGTGGCCAATCAGCCCCAGCATTTT.

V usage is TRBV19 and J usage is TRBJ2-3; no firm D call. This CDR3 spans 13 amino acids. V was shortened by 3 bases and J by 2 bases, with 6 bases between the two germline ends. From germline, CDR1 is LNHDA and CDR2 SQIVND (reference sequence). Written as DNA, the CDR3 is TGTGCCAGTAGTATTGGCCTCACAGATACGCAGTATTTT. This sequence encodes CASSIGLTDTQYF.

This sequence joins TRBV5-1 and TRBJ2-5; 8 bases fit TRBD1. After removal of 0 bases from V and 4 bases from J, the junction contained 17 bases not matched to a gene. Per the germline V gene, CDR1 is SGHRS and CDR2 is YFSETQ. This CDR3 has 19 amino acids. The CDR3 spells CASSLGDRIPPTRRETQYF. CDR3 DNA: TGCGCCAGCAGCTTGGGGGACAGGATCCCTCCTACTAGGAGAGAGACCCAGTACTTC.

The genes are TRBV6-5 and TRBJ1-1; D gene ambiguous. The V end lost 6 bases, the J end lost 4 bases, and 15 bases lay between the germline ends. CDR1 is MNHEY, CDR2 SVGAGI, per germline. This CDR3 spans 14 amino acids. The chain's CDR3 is CASRKQWVVTEAFF. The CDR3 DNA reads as TGTGCCAGCAGAAAACAGTGGGTTGTCACTGAAGCTTTCTTT.